A selection of T cell receptor beta chains follows, all from one sample in a study of T cells in Graves' hyperthyroidism and ophthalmopathy. TCRdb redid the calling of the multiplex PCR reads with MiXCR, one entry per CDR3 protein. Here the sample spans under 300,000 distinct CDR3 sequences, under 30% being singletons. Material for sequencing was blood. All receptors derive from a man aged 35 to 55 with Graves' hyperthyroidism that later progressed to Graves' ophthalmopathy. The CDR3 runs from the conserved cysteine through the conserved F or W. D genes are given only for firm matches. For some rows the clone size is stated as once, few or many, or as a class when expanded; others skip it.

>TRBV20-1|many|TRBJ2-5|.
TGCAGTGCTAGTCAGGGGGGGGAGACCCAGTACTTC
CSASQGGETQYF
>TRBV7-2|.|TRBJ2-4|TRBD2
TGTGCCAGCAGCTTATCGGCCCTGCTAGCGGGAGAGGACAAAAACATTCAGTACTTC
CASSLSALLAGEDKNIQYF
>TRBV6-5|many|TRBJ1-1|.
TGTGCCAGCAGTTACTCGTCAGTTGGCAGCCCTCAGTTT
CASSYSSVGSPQF
>TRBV4-1|.|TRBJ1-1|.
TGCGCCAGCAGCCAAGAGTCCGGACCCCAGACTGAAGCTTTCTTT
CASSQESGPQTEAFF
>TRBV10-3|.|TRBJ2-7|.
TGTGCCATCAGTGATCTGGGTGTCCCCTACGAGCAGTACTTC
CAISDLGVPYEQYF
>TRBV6-1|few|TRBJ2-7|.
TGTGCCAGCAGTGAATCGCTGCCCTACGAGCAGTACTTC
CASSESLPYEQYF
>TRBV25-1|many|TRBJ2-5|TRBD2
TGTGCCAGCAGTGATCAACTAGCGGGAGGTTCGGCAGAGACCCAGTACTTC
CASSDQLAGGSAETQYF
>TRBV19|.|TRBJ2-2|.
TGTGCCAGTAGCGCACAGGGACCGAACACCGGGGAGCTGTTTTTT
CASSAQGPNTGELFF
>TRBV24-1|.|TRBJ1-5|.
TGTGCCACCAGTGACCCAGGGTACGTTGGTCAGCCCCAGCATTTT
CATSDPGYVGQPQHF
>TRBV5-5|many|TRBJ1-2|.
TGTGCCAGCAGCTTGGTCGGCAGTTCTAACTATGGCTACACCTTC
CASSLVGSSNYGYTF
>TRBV19|many|TRBJ1-3|TRBD1
TGTGCCAGTAGTACCGGACAGGGTGGAAACACCATATATTTT
CASSTGQGGNTIYF
>TRBV19|many|TRBJ2-4|TRBD1
TGTGCCAGTAGTAGGGACAGAGCCAAAAACATTCAGTACTTC
CASSRDRAKNIQYF
>TRBV7-3|many|TRBJ2-5|TRBD2
TGTGCCAGCAGCCTCACTAGCGTATCAGAGACCCAGTACTTC
CASSLTSVSETQYF
>TRBV7-9|.|TRBJ2-7|TRBD2
TGTGCCAGCAGCTACAGCGGGAGTCAGAACGAGCAGTACTTC
CASSYSGSQNEQYF
>TRBV15|many|TRBJ2-2|.
TGTGCCACCAGCAGAGTTGGGTCCGGGGAGCTGTTTTTT
CATSRVGSGELFF
>TRBV28|many|TRBJ1-1|TRBD1
TGTGCCAGCAGTTTACAGACAGGGCGGAACACTGAAGCTTTCTTT
CASSLQTGRNTEAFF
>TRBV15|.|TRBJ2-7|.
TGTACCACCAGCACCACTCTAGCCGAGCAGTACTTC
CTTSTTLAEQYF
>TRBV20-1|many|TRBJ2-7|TRBD2
TGCAGTGCTCCTCCCCCTAGCGGCAGGGACTACGAGCAGTACTTC
CSAPPPSGRDYEQYF
>TRBV9|few|TRBJ2-7|TRBD1
TGTGCCAGCAGCGTAGCCACGGAAAACACAGGGGACGCGTCCTACGAGCAGTACTTC
CASSVATENTGDASYEQYF
>TRBV28|.|TRBJ1-5|.
TGTGCCAGCAAGGTTGGGGTAAATCAGCCCCAGCATTTT
CASKVGVNQPQHF
>TRBV5-1|many|TRBJ2-7|.
TGCGCCAGCGGACAGCCCTATAACTACGAGCAGTACTTC
CASGQPYNYEQYF
>TRBV20-1|.|TRBJ1-3|.
TGCAGTGCCATAAGAAATAAGGAATCTGGAAACACCATATATTTT
CSAIRNKESGNTIYF
>TRBV12-3/TRBV12-4|.|TRBJ2-7|TRBD1
TGTGCCAGCACTAACACCGGGACAGGGAGCTACGAGCAGTGCTTC
CASTNTGTGSYEQCF
>TRBV24-1|many|TRBJ1-1|TRBD1
TGTGCCACCACCCGGGACAGGGAAAGGTACACTGAAGCTTTCTTT
CATTRDRERYTEAFF
>TRBV12-3/TRBV12-4|many|TRBJ1-4|TRBD1
TGTGCCAGCAGTTTCCAAAACAGGGGTGGGAATGAAAAACTGTTTTTT
CASSFQNRGGNEKLFF
>TRBV7-2|.|TRBJ2-7|TRBD1
TGTGCCAGCAGCTTGACAGGGTTCCTCTACGAGCAGTACTTC
CASSLTGFLYEQYF
>TRBV7-2|.|TRBJ2-2|.
TGTGCCAGCAGCCGACGAACTACGAACACCGGGGAGCTGTTTTTT
CASSRRTTNTGELFF
>TRBV5-1|many|TRBJ1-1|.
TGCGCCAGCAGCTTGGGGGGACCGGTTGAAGCTTTCTTT
CASSLGGPVEAFF
>TRBV11-2|.|TRBJ2-7|.
TGTGCCAGCAGCTTGGCTTCCACCTACGAGCAGTACTTC
CASSLASTYEQYF
>TRBV27|few|TRBJ1-1|.
TGTGCCAGCAGTTCCTTAGGGGAGGGAGGGACTGAAGCTTTCTTT
CASSSLGEGGTEAFF
>TRBV28|.|TRBJ2-7|.
TGTGCCAGCAGTTCTACGACAGCTTCCTACGAGCAGTACTTC
CASSSTTASYEQYF
>TRBV18|.|TRBJ1-2|.
TGTGCCAGCTCACCGGAGGGGAGCTATGGCTACACCTTC
CASSPEGSYGYTF
>TRBV10-3|many|TRBJ2-5|.
TGTGCCATCAGTTTACAGGGCGGGGAGACCCAGTACTTC
CAISLQGGETQYF
>TRBV29-1|many|TRBJ2-7|.
TGCAGCGTCCAGGGAGGCCCAACCTACGAGCAGTACTTC
CSVQGGPTYEQYF
>TRBV15|.|TRBJ2-7|TRBD1
TGTGCCACCAGCAGGTCTGCCGGGACAGGGGACTATCGGGAGCAGTACTTC
CATSRSAGTGDYREQYF
>TRBV12-3/TRBV12-4|many|TRBJ1-2|.
TGTGCCAGCAGCTCTGGAGGGGATGGCTACACCTTC
CASSSGGDGYTF
>TRBV12-3/TRBV12-4|few|TRBJ1-2|TRBD1
TGTGCCAGCAGTCCCTCCGGGACAGGGGGCGACTATGGCTACACCTTC
CASSPSGTGGDYGYTF
>TRBV7-2|.|TRBJ2-7|TRBD2
TGTGCCAGCAGCACCCGGACTAGCGGGAGCCTCGAGCAGTACTTC
CASSTRTSGSLEQYF
>TRBV9|many|TRBJ2-2|.
TGTGCCAGCAGCGTGACTCGGGGGGCGCAGGGCACCGGGGAGCTGTTTTTT
CASSVTRGAQGTGELFF
>TRBV29-1|many|TRBJ2-3|.
TGCAGCGTTGAAGACTTGGATACGCAGTATTTT
CSVEDLDTQYF
>TRBV12-3/TRBV12-4|many|TRBJ1-2|TRBD1
TGTGCCAGCAGGCTGGGTGGGACAGGGGGCCGTTATGGCTACACCTTC
CASRLGGTGGRYGYTF
>TRBV2|many|TRBJ2-7|.
TGTGCCAGCATCCGGGACCCAGACTACGAGCAGTACTTC
CASIRDPDYEQYF
>TRBV28|.|TRBJ1-1|.
TGTGCCAGCAGTGAGCTGAACACTGAAGCTTTCTTT
CASSELNTEAFF
>TRBV12-3/TRBV12-4|many|TRBJ1-5|.
TGTGCCAGCAGTTCAGGGATTTTCGGCAATCAGCCCCAGCATTTT
CASSSGIFGNQPQHF
>TRBV6-5|.|TRBJ2-7|.
TGTGCCAGCAGTTATCGAGCGGGTAACTCCTACGAGCAGTACTTC
CASSYRAGNSYEQYF
>TRBV11-2|few|TRBJ2-5|TRBD2
TGTGCCAGCAGCTTCAACGGACTAGCGAGAGGTCGGCAAGAGACCCAGTACTTC
CASSFNGLARGRQETQYF
>TRBV29-1|many|TRBJ2-2|.
TGCAGCGTTGGGCCATACACCGGGGAGCTGTTTTTT
CSVGPYTGELFF